What follows are 13 T cell receptor beta chains derived from one specimen sequenced in a study of blood T cell repertoires in COVID-19. TCRdb keeps only in-frame clones here, not all; method: immunoSEQ multiplex PCR. The sample consists of some 87,000 clones, 75% to 90% of them appearing once. Sequencing used peripheral blood. All receptors derive from a human donor in a cohort sampled during active COVID-19.

The V and J genes are TRBV27 and TRBJ2-3; TRBD1 matches 7 bases. CDR3 length: 16 amino acids. After removal of 8 bases from V and 4 bases from J, the junction contained 15 bases not matched to a gene. Per the germline V gene, CDR1 is MNHEY and CDR2 is SMNVEV (reference sequence). The CDR3 sequence is CASVLHQGDRADTQYF. The CDR3, as DNA: TGTGCCAGCGTCCTTCACCAGGGGGATAGGGCAGATACGCAGTATTTT.

This clone occurred once. The V call is TRBV7-8, the J call TRBJ1-1; D may be TRBD1 (5 bases). The CDR3 consists of 14 residues. The germline V gene encodes CDR1 SGHVS and CDR2 FQNEAQ. V lost 2 bases, J lost 2 bases, and 9 bases lay in between. The CDR3 DNA reads TGTGCCAGCAGCTTACCAGGGCTAAACACTGAAGCTTTCTTT. Its protein product is CASSLPGLNTEAFF.

V gene TRBV7-3 combines with J gene TRBJ1-2, with D maybe TRBD1 (5 bases). Germline V gene lookup returns CDR1 SGHTA and CDR2 FQGTGA. CDR3 length: 13 amino acids. Trimming took 4 bases from V and 4 from J, leaving 10 bases between them. The CDR3 spells CASSSTGGYGYTF. CDR3 nucleotides: TGTGCCAGCAGCTCCACGGGGGGCTATGGCTACACCTTC.

This chain joins TRBV6-5 and TRBJ1-2; D may be TRBD1 (5 bases). Germline-derived CDR1 and CDR2 are MNHEY and SVGAGI. This CDR3 is built from 13 residues. Trimming stripped 6 bases from V and 4 bases from J, with 12 bases between. This CDR3 reads CASSPGGAYGYTF. The CDR3 DNA sequence: TGTGCCAGCAGCCCCGGCGGGGCCTATGGCTACACCTTC.

J is TRBJ1-5 and V is TRBV6-5; tentatively, D is TRBD1 (5 bases). Germline V CDR1 and CDR2: MNHEY, SVGAGI. Between the trimmed V and J ends, which lost 11 bases and 0 bases, there was a span of 8 bases. The CDR3 length is 12 residues. In DNA form, the CDR3 reads TGTGCCGCGGGGGATAGCAATCAGCCCCAGCATTTT. Translating it yields CAAGDSNQPQHF.

The chain couples TRBV6-6 to TRBJ2-1, with TRBD2 matching over 12 bases. Germline lookup yields CDR1 MNHNY and CDR2 SVGAGI (reference sequence). Unmatched junction bases numbered 5, after V lost 6 bases and J lost 2 bases. The CDR3 has 16 residues. DNA of the CDR3: TGTGCCAGCAGGGCACTAGCGGGGGGAACCTACAATGAGCAGTTCTTC. As protein: CASRALAGGTYNEQFF.

V is TRBV7-2 and J is TRBJ2-7; D remains ambiguous. The CDR3 is 11 amino acids. CDR1 is SGHTA, CDR2 FQGNSA, per germline. The V and J ends lost 8 bases and 0 bases respectively, with 5 bases between them. The CDR3 protein is CASAASYEQYF. The CDR3 nucleotides are TGTGCCAGCGCGGCCTCCTACGAGCAGTACTTC.

Worth noting for this clone: Relative to the germline gene, one junction end is altered; a read error may explain this. The chain has TRBV18 and TRBJ2-2; 9 bases map to TRBD2. From germline, CDR1 is KGHSH and CDR2 LQKENI. This CDR3 has 16 residues. The CDR3 loop is CASSPRTAGGTGELFF. In nucleotides, the CDR3 is TGTGCCAGCTCCCCACGGACCGCGGGGGGGACCGGGGAGCTGTTTTTT.

This chain links TRBV28 with TRBJ1-1, with D unresolved. The germline CDR1 and CDR2 sequences are MDHEN and SYDVKM. V lost 1 base to trimming and J lost 6 bases, with 6 bases between them. The CDR3 contains 12 residues. The CDR3 region is CASSLLLSEAFF. DNA of the CDR3: TGTGCCAGCAGTTTATTATTGTCTGAAGCTTTCTTT.

This chain uses TRBV7-2 with TRBJ2-3; maybe TRBD2 (6 bases). The CDR3 runs to 16 residues. Trimming pared 2 bases from V and 0 bases from J, leaving 12 bases between. Germline CDR1 SGHTA, CDR2 FQGNSA. The CDR3 loop reads CASSLWGLTSTDTQYF. CDR3 coding DNA: TGTGCCAGCAGCTTATGGGGACTGACTAGCACAGATACGCAGTATTTT.

For the CDR3, the DNA is TGCGCCAGCAGCCCTCGTCCAGCGGGGAGCTCCTACGAGCAGTACTTC. It is translated as CASSPRPAGSSYEQYF. The rearrangement uses TRBV4-1 and TRBJ2-7, with TRBD2 matching over 7 bases. The junction had 9 bases not matched to a gene; V was cut back by 4 bases and J by 0 bases. The CDR3 has 16 residues. Germline CDR1 and CDR2: MGHRA and YSYEKL.

The CDR3: CASSSLNKAGYEQYF. The CDR3 bases are TGTGCCAGCAGTTCACTCAATAAGGCGGGTTACGAGCAGTACTTC. This rearrangement joins TRBV6-5 to TRBJ2-7, with D possibly being TRBD2 (5 bases). V lost 4 bases to trimming and J lost 4 bases, with 17 bases between them. The germline V gene encodes CDR1 MNHEY and CDR2 SVGAGI. The CDR3 has 15 amino acids.

The chain has TRBV7-2 and TRBJ1-3, with a possible D match to TRBD1 (6 bases). Germline CDR1 reads SGHTA; CDR2 reads FQGNSA. Trimming left V 1 base short and J 4 bases short, with 11 bases between. The CDR3 loop spans 15 amino acids. CDR3 sequence (DNA): TGTGCCAGCAGCTTAGTCTGGGGGCCCGGAAACACCATATATTTT. This codes for CASSLVWGPGNTIYF. The whole variable domain, filled in from reference TRBV7-2 and TRBJ1-3, reads GAGVSQSPSNKVTEKGKDVELRCDPISGHTALYWYRQSLGQGLEFLIYFQGNSAPDKSGLPSDRFSAERTGGSVSTLTIQRTQQEDSAVYLCASSLVWGPGNTIYFGEGSWLTVV.